The 22 T cell receptor beta chains presented below share a single source sample, sequenced in a study of cytomegalovirus exposure and HLA in healthy donors. The PCR ran on 60 Vbeta and 13 Jbeta primers. Method: immunoSEQ multiplex PCR; TCRdb's copy keeps in-frame clones and lacks some. The sample holds 70,000 to 95,000 clones; about 76% are singletons and the top ten take over 9.5%. The specimen was PBMCs. Receptors were obtained from a man aged 25-45 years in good health and CMV-seropositive.

The chain employs TRBV6-5 and TRBJ1-1; a possible D gene is TRBD1 (5 bases). There are 14 residues in the CDR3. V was shortened by 6 bases and J by 2 bases, with 13 bases between the two germline ends. In germline, CDR1 is MNHEY, CDR2 SVGAGI. CDR3 sequence reads: CASSWTSTNTEAFF. The CDR3, as DNA: TGTGCCAGCAGCTGGACATCAACAAACACTGAAGCTTTCTTT.

V is TRBV5-6 and J is TRBJ2-7, with 8 bases lining up with TRBD1. V was pared by 0 bases and J by 12 bases, with 5 bases of the junction left unmatched. The CDR3 is 12 amino acids. CDR1 is SGHDT and CDR2 is YYEEEE in the germline V gene. CDR3 DNA sequence: TGTGCCAGCAGCTTGGAGATGGACAGGGTGTACTTC. Translated, it gives CASSLEMDRVYF. The full variable domain, rest sourced from reference TRBV5-6 and TRBJ2-7, is DAGVTQSPTHLIKTRGQQVTLRCSPKSGHDTVSWYQQALGQGPQFIFQYYEEEERQRGNFPDRFSGHQFPNYSSELNVNALLLGDSALYLCASSLEMDRVYFGPGTRLTVT.

J is TRBJ2-3 and V is TRBV9, with D perhaps TRBD2 (6 bases). V was cut by 3 bases and J by 3 bases, with 17 bases left in between. The CDR3 contains 16 residues. CDR1 and CDR2 from the germline V gene are SGDLS and YYNGEE. The CDR3 DNA reads TGTGCCAGCAGCGAGGGGCGGGGCGTACGGACAGATACGCAGTATTTT. Protein sequence: CASSEGRGVRTDTQYF.

The chain has TRBV2 and TRBJ2-5; tentatively, D is TRBD1 (6 bases). Germline CDR1 SNHLY, CDR2 FYNNEI. The V end lost 6 bases, the J end lost 9 bases, and 23 bases lay between the germline ends. The CDR3 consists of 15 residues. The CDR3 here is CASRWTEGNAGPQYF. The CDR3 DNA sequence: TGTGCCAGCAGATGGACAGAAGGAAACGCCGGGCCCCAGTACTTC.

The rearrangement joins TRBV28 to TRBJ1-2; 8 bases line up with TRBD1. V shed 8 bases, J shed 5 bases, and the junction held 7 bases outside the gene matches. CDR3 length equals 13 residues. Germline values: CDR1 MDHEN, CDR2 SYDVKM. In DNA form, the CDR3 reads TGTGCCAGCGAAGGACAGGGAAGGTATGGCTACACCTTC. Translated: CASEGQGRYGYTF.

CDR3 in DNA: TGTGCCAGCAGTGACCAGGGGCTTGAAGCTTTCTTT. This codes for CASSDQGLEAFF. This chain joins TRBV6-1 and TRBJ1-1; the D gene is possibly TRBD1 (6 bases). V was trimmed by 3 bases and J by 7 bases, leaving 9 bases between them. Germline CDR1 MNHNS, CDR2 SASEGT. This CDR3 contains 12 residues.

The gene calls are TRBV5-1 and TRBJ2-1, with TRBD2 matching 11 bases. Unmatched junction bases numbered 0, after V lost 3 bases and J lost 4 bases. The CDR3 runs 14 residues. Germline V gives CDR1 SGHRS, CDR2 YFSETQ. The CDR3 is CASSSSGGYNEQFF. CDR3 nucleotide sequence: TGCGCCAGCAGCTCTAGCGGGGGGTACAATGAGCAGTTCTTC.

V gene TRBV2 combines with J gene TRBJ1-5; D is possibly TRBD1 (5 bases). This CDR3 contains 18 residues. CDR1 SNHLY and CDR2 FYNNEI come from the germline V gene. Trimming took off 6 bases at V and 2 bases at J, with 23 bases between the two ends. The CDR3 spells CASSDPDEKIGGNQPQHF. As DNA, the CDR3 is TGTGCCAGCAGCGACCCGGACGAAAAAATAGGGGGCAATCAGCCCCAGCATTTT. The whole variable domain, remainder taken from reference TRBV2 and TRBJ1-5, is EPEVTQTPSHQVTQMGQEVILRCVPISNHLYFYWYRQILGQKVEFLVSFYNNEISEKSEIFDDQFSVERPDGSNFTLKIRSTKLEDSAMYFCASSDPDEKIGGNQPQHFGDGTRLSIL.

The V call is TRBV29-1, the J call TRBJ1-1; D call uncertain. The V and J ends lost 4 bases and 10 bases respectively, with 13 bases between them. The CDR3 extends over 11 amino acids. CDR1 and CDR2 from the germline V gene are SQVTM and ANQGSEA. The CDR3 reads CSVAGVGRAFF. CDR3 DNA sequence: TGCAGCGTTGCGGGTGTAGGGAGAGCTTTCTTT.

CDR3 coding DNA: TGTGCCAGCAGCTTGAGTACAGGGCCCTACGAGCAGTACTTC. Its translation is CASSLSTGPYEQYF. This chain joins TRBV5-4 and TRBJ2-5; perhaps TRBD1 as D (6 bases). The DNA end favors TRBJ2-7, so the J call may be wrong. Germline CDR1 and CDR2: SGHNT and YYREEE (reference sequence). The CDR3 spans 14 residues.

This chain joins TRBV6-4 and TRBJ1-6; D possibly corresponds to TRBD1 (6 bases). V lost 0 bases to trimming and J lost 9 bases, with 12 bases between them. Germline assignment: CDR1 MRHNA and CDR2 SNTAGT. The CDR3 sequence is 15 residues long. The CDR3 region is CASSDSRGGISPLHF. In DNA, the CDR3 is TGTGCCAGCAGTGACTCGAGGGGGGGGATTTCACCCCTCCACTTT.

This chain uses TRBV7-3 with TRBJ2-7; D remains ambiguous. Germline loops: CDR1 SGHTA, CDR2 FQGTGA. V dropped 2 bases and J dropped 1 base, with 6 bases sitting between them. CDR3 length: 13 residues. CDR3 loop: CASSLDSSYEQYF. The CDR3 DNA sequence: TGTGCCAGCAGCTTAGACTCGTCCTACGAGCAGTACTTC. The whole variable domain, remainder taken from reference TRBV7-3 and TRBJ2-7, is GAGVSQTPSNKVTEKGKYVELRCDPISGHTALYWYRQSLGQGPEFLIYFQGTGAADDSGLPNDRFFAVRPEGSVSTLKIQRTERGDSAVYLCASSLDSSYEQYFGPGTRLTVT.

This clone was observed a few times. This chain connects TRBV28 to TRBJ1-1, with TRBD1 matching over 7 bases. Germline lookup yields CDR1 MDHEN and CDR2 SYDVKM. V shed 5 bases and J 4 bases; nucleotides not matched to a gene: 7. The CDR3 runs to 14 residues. The chain's CDR3 is CASSMTGFGTEAFF. Written as DNA, the CDR3 is TGTGCCAGCAGTATGACAGGGTTTGGCACTGAAGCTTTCTTT.

This chain joins TRBV4-1 and TRBJ2-7, with D perhaps matching TRBD2 (6 bases). The CDR3 length is 16 residues. Trimming shortened V by 0 bases and J by 9 bases, and 21 bases separated the two germline ends. Germline assignment: CDR1 MGHRA and CDR2 YSYEKL. CDR3 amino acids: CASSQERRGKGLVQYF. CDR3 DNA sequence: TGCGCCAGCAGCCAAGAGCGGCGGGGAAAAGGCCTCGTGCAGTACTTC.

The chain is built from TRBV27 and TRBJ1-6, with D hard to call. V lost 5 bases, J lost 5 bases, and 7 bases lay in between. Per germline, CDR1 MNHEY and CDR2 SMNVEV (reference sequence). This CDR3 comprises 13 residues. CDR3 sequence: CASSPINNSPLHF. The DNA of the CDR3 is TGTGCCAGCAGTCCCATCAATAATTCACCCCTCCACTTT.

The chain employs TRBV5-1 and TRBJ2-2, with 10 bases identical to TRBD1. Unmatched junction bases numbered 8, after V lost 4 bases and J lost 5 bases. The CDR3 length is 16 residues. From germline, CDR1 is SGHRS and CDR2 YFSETQ. The CDR3 sequence is CASSPRTGGLTGELFF. CDR3 coding DNA: TGCGCCAGCAGCCCTCGGACAGGGGGATTAACCGGGGAGCTGTTTTTT.

Remarks on this clone: The sample carries other DNA sequences with the same CDR3. The chain combines TRBV5-1 with TRBJ2-5, with D possibly matching TRBD2 (5 bases). Trimming shortened V by 6 bases and J by 0 bases, and 12 bases separated the two germline ends. Per the germline V gene, CDR1 is SGHRS and CDR2 is YFSETQ. The CDR3 spans 14 residues. This chain's CDR3 is CASTITGYQETQYF. CDR3 in DNA: TGCGCCAGCACCATCACGGGGTACCAAGAGACCCAGTACTTC.

The rearrangement joins TRBV9 to TRBJ2-4, with D perhaps TRBD1 (6 bases). The CDR3 contains 13 residues. Between the trimmed V and J ends, which lost 4 bases and 8 bases, there was a span of 13 bases. Germline V CDR1 and CDR2: SGDLS, YYNGEE. The CDR3 DNA is TGTGCCAGCAGCAGCAGGGGTTGGGACATTCAGTACTTC. Protein sequence: CASSSRGWDIQYF.

The chain carries TRBV2 and TRBJ2-5; 9 bases align to TRBD2. The length of the CDR3 is 17 residues. The V gene's germline CDR1 is SNHLY and CDR2 FYNNEI. The V and J ends lost 4 bases and 2 bases, in that order; junction bases with no gene match: 11. CDR3 coding DNA: TGTGCCAGCAGTGCTGGAGCGGGGGGCTCCATACAAGAGACCCAGTACTTC. It translates to CASSAGAGGSIQETQYF.

The J gene is TRBJ1-6, the V gene TRBV6-5; D unclear. V was shortened by 0 bases and J by 5 bases, with 11 bases between the two germline ends. The CDR3 is 16 residues long. Looked up from germline, CDR1 is MNHEY and CDR2 is SVGAGI. CDR3 protein: CASSYSTGGHNSPLHF. CDR3 DNA: TGTGCCAGCAGTTACTCGACGGGAGGGCATAATTCACCCCTCCACTTT.

Comments on this clone: This CDR3 is also generated by other DNA sequences in the sample. The chain combines TRBV5-1 with TRBJ2-1; D perhaps matches TRBD1 (5 bases). The V and J ends lost 0 bases and 3 bases respectively, with 7 bases between them. Germline CDR1 is SGHRS and CDR2 is YFSETQ. This CDR3 is 14 amino acids long. The CDR3 is CASSLAQGYNEQFF. DNA for the CDR3: TGCGCCAGCAGCTTGGCGCAGGGCTACAATGAGCAGTTCTTC. The complete variable domain, with remaining parts taken from reference TRBV5-1 and TRBJ2-1, reads KAGVTQTPRYLIKTRGQQVTLSCSPISGHRSVSWYQQTPGQGLQFLFEYFSETQRNKGNFPGRFSGRQFSNSRSEMNVSTLELGDSALYLCASSLAQGYNEQFFGPGTRLTVL.

Regarding this clone: The sample contains more than one DNA sequence encoding this CDR3. V usage is TRBV2 and J usage is TRBJ2-2; tentative D call: TRBD2 (6 bases). The CDR3 runs 14 residues. Germline CDR1 SNHLY, CDR2 FYNNEI. Trimming pared 8 bases from V and 4 bases from J, leaving 14 bases between. CDR3 coding DNA: TGTGCCAGCGGGGTGGCGGGGCTCACCGGGGAGCTGTTTTTT. It encodes CASGVAGLTGELFF.